The T cell receptor (beta chain) described here comes from a study of neurological immune-mediated disorders. Study-wide results and limits: Multiple sclerosis, the disease with the least TCR clonal expansion, fell below healthy controls, whereas HTLV-1-associated myelopathy showed the most.

2 million unsorted PBMCs were stored in RNAlater at -80 °C before RNA extraction. As for the cDNA, it was generated by 5'RACE with 10-nucleotide random UMIs. Every sequencing run produced over 180 million TCR-beta sequences that came from 15-18 subjects. MiXCR was run by TCRdb on the 5' RACE reads, yielding one entry per CDR3 protein. The sample contains 75,000 to 90,000 distinct CDR3 sequences, 9% to 12% of which appear only once. This clonotype was detected ten times or more. Its antigen is still unknown. The sequencing input was PBMCs. The TCR originated in a man aged 35 to 55 in good health.

CDR3 sequence: CASSQGETSSALHF. The CDR3 DNA follows: TGTGCCAGCAGCCAAGGGGAGACTTCCTCGGCCCTCCACTTT. The rearrangement joins TRBV3-1 to TRBJ1-6; D remains ambiguous. The germline V gene encodes CDR1 LGHDT and CDR2 YNNKEL (reference sequence). Trimming removed 1 base at V and 14 bases at J, with 15 bases between. The CDR3 is made up of 14 amino acids.